This T cell receptor (beta chain) came from a study of cytomegalovirus exposure and HLA in healthy donors. Germline CDR1 reads LGHNA; CDR2 reads YSLEER. Trimming removed 0 bases at V and 10 bases at J, with 12 bases between. This CDR3 has 13 residues. General study results and limits: Reported performance of the classifier showed diagnosis of cytomegalovirus status with high specificity and sensitivity.

As concerns this clone: Antigen unknown.

It was with 60 Vbeta and 13 Jbeta primers that the PCR ran. Assay used: immunoSEQ multiplex PCR; TCRdb lists only in-frame clones, some missing. The table includes around 150,000 clones, roughly three quarters detected once. The clonotype was recovered from a woman in her forties or fifties in good health and CMV-seronegative. The gene calls are TRBV4-3 and TRBJ1-1; maybe TRBD1 (6 bases). Sequencing used PBMCs. CDR3 sequence: CASSQDQGRGAFF. As DNA, the CDR3 is TGCGCCAGCAGCCAAGATCAGGGCAGGGGAGCTTTCTTT.